Listed below are T cell receptor beta chains from one sample, sequenced in a study of CD8 T cells in ankylosing spondylitis. TCRdb independently ran MiXCR on the 5' RACE reads; one entry per CDR3 protein. Among 340,000 or so distinct CDR3 sequences, roughly 14% were seen once, and the ten largest hold about 1%. The sample was blood, either unsorted or a sorted T cell fraction (not recorded which). The receptors stem from a male donor with ankylosing spondylitis or in good health (not recorded which). Each CDR3 is given with its conserved first and last residue. Clone size is given for some rows only: seen once, a few or many times, or a class if the clone is expanded.

size	J	V	CDR3
NA	TRBJ2-5	TRBV7-2	CASNPRLAARGETQYF
NA	TRBJ1-1	TRBV3-1	CASSPTGGRRTEAFF
few	TRBJ2-7	TRBV5-1	CASSPRTGEYEQYF
NA	TRBJ2-3	TRBV2	CASKSGVITDTQYF
NA	TRBJ2-7	TRBV11-2	CASSGRTSGGVPASYEQYF
few	TRBJ1-2	TRBV10-3	CAISESGERGYTF
few	TRBJ2-7	TRBV2	CASSEDGHSYEQYF
few	TRBJ2-7	TRBV4-2	CASSQDRGTGGSPYEQYF
NA	TRBJ2-2	TRBV3-1	CASSTTGLTGELFF
NA	TRBJ2-5	TRBV4-1	CASSFRLVQETQYF
few	TRBJ2-7	TRBV10-3	CAISETEYEQYF
NA	TRBJ2-1	TRBV5-6	CASSWTSGSNEQFF
few	TRBJ1-2	TRBV21-1	CASSKVGVRCGYTF
few	TRBJ1-2	TRBV7-9	CASSLDGFYGYTF
few	TRBJ2-3	TRBV12-3/TRBV12-4	CASSFGDRLRTDTQYF
NA	TRBJ1-1	TRBV4-1	CASSQEGGGRRTEAFF
many	TRBJ2-3	TRBV12-3/TRBV12-4	CASSSPNMFGTDTQYF
NA	TRBJ2-4	TRBV6-1	CASNQAGAKNIQYF
few	TRBJ2-1	TRBV3-1	CASSPAGGRSYNEQFF
NA	TRBJ2-7	TRBV2	CATGTGGFIRGEQYF
NA	TRBJ2-7	TRBV19	CASSSGGGQYEQYF
NA	TRBJ2-1	TRBV11-1	CASSQVGLAGQLSYNEQFF
NA	TRBJ2-1	TRBV3-1	CASSLMLLGINEQFF
NA	TRBJ1-2	TRBV29-1	CSVPLGQAYGYTF
NA	TRBJ1-1	TRBV3-1	CASSQASEAFF
few	TRBJ2-1	TRBV5-1	CASSIQGGVNEQFF
few	TRBJ2-7	TRBV5-1	CASSPDRVDSYEQYF
few	TRBJ2-1	TRBV18	CASSQTHEQFF
NA	TRBJ2-1	TRBV20-1	CSATTESYNEQFF
NA	TRBJ1-6	TRBV30	CAYLTTTFGSPLHF
few	TRBJ2-7	TRBV5-1	CASSLISEYEQYF
NA	TRBJ2-7	TRBV12-5	CASQGSNSYEQYF
NA	TRBJ2-7	TRBV10-3	CAAATRTGYEQYF
NA	TRBJ1-5	TRBV5-1	CASSLGGYSNQHQHF
few	TRBJ1-4	TRBV20-1	CSARAPRQNEKLFF
few	TRBJ2-2	TRBV2	CASTPGLAQTGELFF
NA	TRBJ2-5	TRBV29-1	CSVIPQASTQYF
NA	TRBJ1-6	TRBV27	CASSFQRLNSPLHF
few	TRBJ1-5	TRBV27	CASSLGLPTGANQPQHF
NA	TRBJ2-5	TRBV12-3/TRBV12-4	CASCLALYSSGGAPETQYF
few	TRBJ1-1	TRBV7-2	CASSLEGPAMNTEAFF
NA	TRBJ2-3	TRBV30	CAWSVVAGADTQYF
NA	TRBJ2-1	TRBV18	CASSPGSSREQFF
NA	TRBJ1-3	TRBV3-1	CASSPRDREPGNTIYF
few	TRBJ2-1	TRBV7-2	CASSFRGLGMDEQFF
NA	TRBJ1-2	TRBV2	CASRSDRNGYTF
NA	TRBJ2-3	TRBV12-3/TRBV12-4	CASNSGWELVTDTQYF
NA	TRBJ2-2	TRBV11-2	CASSLDGARVGELFF
few	TRBJ2-7	TRBV4-1	CASSQDPQGYEQYF
once	TRBJ1-1	TRBV5-1	CASSYQGTGEAFF
NA	TRBJ2-3	TRBV9	CASSVGGRGWDTQYF
NA	TRBJ2-7	TRBV18	CASSPVIGATYEQYF
NA	TRBJ2-2	TRBV27	CASSGISGGVGVGELFF
few	TRBJ2-6	TRBV6-1	CASSGRDTGANVLTF
NA	TRBJ1-1	TRBV11-2	CASSLVAGAEAFF